This TCR beta chain was recorded in a study of cytomegalovirus exposure and HLA in healthy donors. On the study more broadly: Previous work identified 100 million or so unique TCR beta sequences from around 180 million T cells. The early release's HLA-typed donors yielded approximately 85 million unique TCRs. Findings and caveats of the study: DRB1 showed the most TCR associations and HLA-C the fewest in a later analysis, as rates varied by HLA locus.

The PCR employed 60 Vbeta primers together with 13 Jbeta primers. TCRdb's table, derived via immunoSEQ multiplex PCR, lists solely in-frame clones and lacks some. The table shows 100,000 to 150,000 clones, with roughly a tenth occurring only once. Details on this clone: Its target is not known.

V lost 5 bases and J lost 1, with 14 bases in between. Germline V lookup: CDR1 GTSNPN, CDR2 SVGIG (reference sequence). The CDR3 covers 14 residues. The chain joins TRBV30 to TRBJ1-2; D unresolved. The sample comprised PBMCs. The clonotype originates from a woman between 18 and 29 years old in good health and CMV-seropositive. CDR3 amino acids: CAWDTETLNYGYTF. CDR3 sequence (DNA): TGTGCCTGGGACACTGAGACACTTAACTATGGCTACACCTTC.